Listed here is a single TCR beta chain. What this receptor recognizes is not known. Per-base quality was not reported, and no clone a single base away is much larger than it. The time point label for this specimen denotes: week 11, during vaccination. Every vaccine dose consisted of 300 ug of a 20-mer mutant IDH1 peptide in Montanide, administered subcutaneously together with topical imiquimod. All donors had newly diagnosed IDH1-mutant astrocytomas of WHO grade 3 or 4 that showed loss of nuclear ATRX. The samples were drawn from NOA16, a multicentre, single-arm, open-label phase I trial in Germany that tested a mutant IDH1 peptide vaccine in humans for the first time. Genomic DNA for TCRB sequencing was extracted from EDTA blood using the DNeasy Blood and Tissue Kit. The sample originates from a study of a mutant IDH1 vaccine in newly diagnosed glioma (dated by TCRdb to 2020 to 2022). The study in broad terms: Eight vaccinations were administered to patients in weeks 1, 3, 5, 7, 11, 15, 19 and 23, corresponding to visits V03 through V10. Peripheral blood was collected at six visits: V03 (baseline), V05, V07, V10, V12 and V13. Before enrollment, most patients had been given radiochemotherapy with temozolomide as standard therapy, while the rest had received either radiotherapy alone or temozolomide alone. For exploratory analyses, fewer than 30 treated patients had longitudinal TCRB deep sequencing done wherever samples were available. Of the approximately 30 treated patients, around 60% were male and approximately 40% were female, and the mean age was approximately 37 years. In the chemotherapy-containing groups, vaccination started alongside temozolomide cycles, whereas in patients who had radiotherapy alone it started 4-6 weeks after radiotherapy.

Looking up the germline V gene yields CDR1 LGHNA and CDR2 YSLEER. Relative to germline, V is 1 base shorter and J is 6 bases shorter, with 4 bases between their ends. From the cysteine through the phenylalanine, the CDR3 covers 13 amino acids. Just the 39-base CDR3 DNA is kept, in frame starting at base 1. Beyond this particular receptor, the publication reports: Selection of PBMC samples for TCRB deep sequencing was based on availability. Pseudoprogression appeared unrelated to alterations in the top peripheral T cell clonotypes detected by TCRB sequencing. The authors stated that sample limitations prevented analyses of patient blood samples from being reproduced. Across multiple MHC alleles, vaccine-induced immune responses were seen in around 93% of patients.

Libraries were constructed by the immunoSEQ multiplex PCR assay. Rearranged TCR beta chain sequences were amplified with the hsTCRB Kit following the manufacturer's protocol. An Illumina MiSeq was used to sequence the TCRB libraries. Concerning the study's data processing: Demultiplexing, trimming and gene mapping were performed with the kit vendor's proprietary platform. TCRdb limited this immuneACCESS table to in-frame rearrangements with V and J called. A share of clones is missing; checked studies link under half to unresolved V genes, and the rest is unexplained. V, J and clone size reflect that table, while D and trimming were determined from the DNA. The sample table lists over 55,000 clones, under 85% of them with a count of one. The ten largest clones take up 3% to 4.5% of the sample.

The receptor chain draws on TRBV4-3 and TRBJ1-6, with the D segment identity uncertain. Specimen: PBMCs, collected from a glioma patient whose treatment included an IDH1 peptide vaccine. The origin of this receptor is a man aged 25-45 years with glioma. For the CDR3, the sequence is CASSQVPNSPLHF. In nucleotide form, the sequence is TGCGCCAGCAGCCAAGTTCCTAATTCACCCCTCCACTTT.